A single sample is the source of the 27 T cell receptor beta chains below, sequenced in a study of beta chain features in type 1 diabetes. Expressed TCRB transcripts were sequenced because the isolated RNA had all been reverse transcribed beforehand. Libraries were prepared by immunoSEQ multiplex PCR; TCRdb keeps only in-frame clonotypes and omits some of them. The table includes about 230,000 clones, around 9.6% detected once. The sequenced sample was naive CD4+ T cells from blood. Receptors originate from a woman younger than 30 in good health.

The rearrangement joins TRBV5-6 to TRBJ2-3; the match to TRBD1 covers 8 bases. The CDR3 spans 13 residues. J was trimmed by 9 bases and V by 4 bases; bases with no gene match: 7. The germline V gene encodes CDR1 SGHDT and CDR2 YYEEEE. In nucleotides, the CDR3 is TGTGCCAGCAGCACCGGGACAGGCCTGACGCAGTATTTT. It yields the protein CASSTGTGLTQYF. The full variable domain, in which reference TRBV5-6 and TRBJ2-3 provide the parts outside the CDR3, is DAGVTQSPTHLIKTRGQQVTLRCSPKSGHDTVSWYQQALGQGPQFIFQYYEEEERQRGNFPDRFSGHQFPNYSSELNVNALLLGDSALYLCASSTGTGLTQYFGPGTRLTVL.

The chain carries TRBV19 and TRBJ2-2, with TRBD1 identical over 7 bases. This CDR3 spans 15 amino acids. Looked up from germline, CDR1 is LNHDA and CDR2 is SQIVND (reference sequence). The V and J ends lost 5 bases and 4 bases, in that order; junction bases with no gene match: 7. As DNA, the CDR3 is TGTGCCAGTAGTGTACGACAGGGTGGCACCGGGGAGCTGTTTTTT. Amino acid sequence: CASSVRQGGTGELFF.

This chain uses TRBV18 with TRBJ1-3, with TRBD1 as a possible D gene (6 bases). The CDR3 length is 17 residues. Deletions cut 5 bases from V and 0 bases from J, with 17 bases between. Germline V lookup: CDR1 KGHSH, CDR2 LQKENI. The CDR3 sequence: CASSSRQASSSGNTIYF. DNA for the CDR3: TGTGCCAGCTCATCTAGACAGGCGTCGAGCTCTGGAAACACCATATATTTT.

This chain links TRBV15 with TRBJ1-6; D call uncertain. Trimming shortened V by 2 bases and J by 7 bases, and 3 bases separated the two germline ends. Germline V lookup: CDR1 LNHNV, CDR2 YYDKDF (reference sequence). The CDR3 has 12 residues. The CDR3 DNA reads TGTGCCACCAGCAGACCAAATTCACCCCTCCACTTT. It specifies CATSRPNSPLHF.

The rearrangement joins TRBV30 to TRBJ2-7; tentative D call: TRBD1 (6 bases). The CDR3 consists of 15 residues. Germline V CDR1 and CDR2: GTSNPN, SVGIG (reference sequence). The V gene lost 1 base and the J gene lost 2 bases, with 15 bases spanning the gap. The CDR3 nucleotides are TGTGCCTGGAGTGGGTGGGCAGGGGATCCCTACGAGCAGTACTTC. This translates into CAWSGWAGDPYEQYF. Filled out from reference TRBV30 and TRBJ2-7, the complete variable domain reads SQTIHQWPATLVQPVGSPLSLECTVEGTSNPNLYWYRQAAGRGLQLLFYSVGIGQISSEVPQNLSASRPQDRQFILSSKKLLLSDSGFYLCAWSGWAGDPYEQYFGPGTRLTVT.

The rearrangement joins TRBV11-2 to TRBJ2-1; weak D call: TRBD1 (5 bases). With 5 bases removed from V and 5 bases from J, the gap between germline ends came to 25 bases. Germline V CDR1 and CDR2: SGHAT, FQNNGV. CDR3 length: 18 residues. CDR3 bases: TGTGCCAGCAGCCAGGGTAAAAGCGTTCCAAAGGCCCACAATGAGCAGTTCTTC. Encoded protein: CASSQGKSVPKAHNEQFF. The full variable domain, in which reference TRBV11-2 and TRBJ2-1 provide the parts outside the CDR3, is EAGVAQSPRYKIIEKRQSVAFWCNPISGHATLYWYQQILGQGPKLLIQFQNNGVVDDSQLPKDRFSAERLKGVDSTLKIQPAKLEDSAVYLCASSQGKSVPKAHNEQFFGPGTRLTVL.

This clone has just a few counts. The chain uses TRBV28 and TRBJ1-1, with a weak D call TRBD1 (6 bases). Trimming cost V 2 bases and J 5 bases, with 12 bases left between them. CDR1 and CDR2 from the germline V gene are MDHEN and SYDVKM. The CDR3 consists of 14 residues. The CDR3 here is CASSLTGIGTEAFF. The DNA of the CDR3 is TGTGCCAGCAGTTTAACAGGGATTGGGACTGAAGCTTTCTTT. Variable domain in full (rest from reference TRBV28 and TRBJ1-1): DVKVTQSSRYLVKRTGEKVFLECVQDMDHENMFWYRQDPGLGLRLIYFSYDVKMKEKGDIPEGYSVSREKKERFSLILESASTNQTSMYLCASSLTGIGTEAFFGQGTRLTVV.

The CDR3 region has the DNA TGTGCCACCAGCAGAGGACAGCCTCCTTGGGACACTGAAGCTTTCTTT. Translating it yields CATSRGQPPWDTEAFF. The rearrangement joins TRBV15 to TRBJ1-1; possibly TRBD1 for D (5 bases). V was clipped by 1 base and J by 3 bases, with 15 bases between them. The CDR3 consists of 16 residues. Per germline, CDR1 LNHNV and CDR2 YYDKDF (reference sequence).

This clone was counted only a few times. The rearrangement joins TRBV6-1 to TRBJ2-5; perhaps TRBD2 as D (5 bases). This CDR3 comprises 13 residues. The germline V gene encodes CDR1 MNHNS and CDR2 SASEGT. Trimming stripped 5 bases from V and 2 bases from J, with 9 bases between. The CDR3 is CASSRTLQETQYF. In DNA, the CDR3 is TGTGCCAGCAGTCGGACTCTACAAGAGACCCAGTACTTC.

This clone was counted ten times or more. This chain links TRBV7-9 with TRBJ2-5; D is undetermined. The CDR3 totals 14 residues. With 0 bases removed from V and 5 bases from J, the gap between germline ends came to 10 bases. Germline V gives CDR1 SEHNR, CDR2 FQNEAQ (reference sequence). DNA for the CDR3: TGTGCCAGCAGCTTAGCCCCCAACAAGGAGACCCAGTACTTC. Amino acid sequence: CASSLAPNKETQYF.

The sample holds a few counts of this clone. The chain uses TRBV4-2 and TRBJ1-2; 7 bases align to TRBD1. V gave up 1 base and J gave up 4 bases; unmatched junction bases: 12. The CDR3 has 17 amino acids. Germline V lookup: CDR1 LGHNA, CDR2 YNFKEQ. The CDR3 bases are TGTGCCAGCAGCCAAGGGACCAACAGGGGAGAGCCCTATGGCTACACCTTC. Translated, it gives CASSQGTNRGEPYGYTF.

The CDR3 region is CASSTDRGGGEKLFF. The CDR3 DNA is TGTGCCAGCAGTACAGACAGGGGAGGTGGTGAAAAACTGTTTTTT. The chain links TRBV2 to TRBJ1-4, with TRBD1 matching over 8 bases. CDR1 and CDR2 from the germline V gene are SNHLY and FYNNEI. The CDR3 runs 15 residues. With 5 bases clipped from V and 7 bases from J, the junction kept 9 bases outside the gene matches.

The rearrangement uses TRBV18 and TRBJ2-1; 12 bases agree with TRBD1. This CDR3 has 18 residues. Per germline, CDR1 KGHSH and CDR2 LQKENI. The J segment lost 2 bases and the V segment lost 6 bases, leaving 11 bases of the junction unmatched. This chain's CDR3 is CASSTRDRGRDTYNEQFF. The CDR3 bases are TGTGCCAGCTCCACCCGGGACAGGGGGCGGGATACCTACAATGAGCAGTTCTTC.

V gene TRBV5-4 combines with J gene TRBJ1-1, with 7 bases that match TRBD1. V dropped 6 bases and J dropped 10; count of bases not matched to a gene: 12. The CDR3 extends over 13 amino acids. In germline, CDR1 is SGHNT, CDR2 YYREEE (reference sequence). The CDR3 here is CASNMTGFIVAFF. CDR3 nucleotides: TGTGCCAGCAACATGACAGGGTTTATTGTAGCTTTCTTT.

This chain connects TRBV9 to TRBJ2-6, with TRBD1 identical over 8 bases. Germline V CDR1 and CDR2: SGDLS, YYNGEE. This CDR3 comprises 18 residues. V was pared by 4 bases and J by 2 bases, with 11 bases of the junction left unmatched. The CDR3 protein is CASSLQDRVGAGANVLTF. The CDR3 region has the DNA TGTGCCAGCAGCTTACAGGACAGGGTCGGCGCTGGGGCCAACGTCCTGACTTTC.

V gene TRBV9 combines with J gene TRBJ2-3, with 12 positions matching TRBD2. Germline V lookup: CDR1 SGDLS, CDR2 YYNGEE. The V gene end was trimmed by 4 bases and the J gene end by 1 base; junction bases not matched to a gene: 4. This CDR3 is 16 amino acids long. The DNA of the CDR3 is TGTGCCAGCAGCACCCGACTAGCGGGAGGCACAGATACGCAGTATTTT. Amino acid sequence: CASSTRLAGGTDTQYF.

The chain carries TRBV5-6 and TRBJ1-1; no firm D call. The V end lost 3 bases, the J end lost 0 bases, and 9 bases lay between the germline ends. This CDR3 contains 14 residues. The germline gives CDR1 SGHDT, CDR2 YYEEEE. The CDR3 DNA reads TGTGCCAGCAGCTCCGGGAGACTGAACACTGAAGCTTTCTTT. This translates into CASSSGRLNTEAFF.

The chain joins TRBV6-5 to TRBJ2-7; possibly TRBD2 for D (6 bases). The V and J ends lost 0 bases and 5 bases respectively, with 11 bases between them. From germline, CDR1 is MNHEY and CDR2 SVGAGI. This CDR3 region has 14 residues. The CDR3 spells CASSYSGGRHEQYF. In nucleotides, the CDR3 is TGTGCCAGCAGTTACTCTGGAGGGAGACACGAGCAGTACTTC.

The gene calls are TRBV5-5 and TRBJ2-5, with 7 positions matching TRBD2. Germline lookup yields CDR1 SGHKS and CDR2 YYEKEE (reference sequence). J gave up 0 bases and V 3 bases, and 8 bases lay outside the gene matches. The CDR3 has 16 residues. Written as DNA, the CDR3 is TGTGCCAGCAGCTCCATGGGGCTAGCGGACCAAGAGACCCAGTACTTC. Residues: CASSSMGLADQETQYF.

This clone was seen a few times. The chain employs TRBV7-8 and TRBJ2-7; D is perhaps TRBD2 (6 bases). The CDR3 consists of 14 residues. Germline lookup yields CDR1 SGHVS and CDR2 FQNEAQ. Trimming removed 1 base from V and 1 base from J, with 8 bases in between. The CDR3 coding sequence is TGTGCCAGCAGCTTAGTGGCGGGATCCTACGAGCAGTACTTC. Translated, it gives CASSLVAGSYEQYF.

The V gene is TRBV2, the J gene TRBJ1-2; D unresolved. Between the trimmed V and J ends, which lost 6 bases and 7 bases, there was a span of 15 bases. Germline V lookup: CDR1 SNHLY, CDR2 FYNNEI. The CDR3 totals 13 residues. As DNA, the CDR3 is TGTGCCAGCAGATCGGTGGGTAGGAGTGGCTACACCTTC. Its protein product is CASRSVGRSGYTF.

The sample holds a few counts of this clone. J is TRBJ2-5 and V is TRBV19, with 10 bases aligning to TRBD2. Germline V gives CDR1 LNHDA, CDR2 SQIVND (reference sequence). CDR3 length equals 13 residues. Trimming removed 6 bases from V and 4 bases from J; junction bases left unmatched: 2. The CDR3 nucleotides are TGTGCCAGTAGCGGGACTAGCGTAGAGACCCAGTACTTC. This translates into CASSGTSVETQYF.

The chain combines TRBV5-1 with TRBJ2-3; TRBD2 aligns across 7 bases. Germline V gene data show CDR1 as SGHRS and CDR2 as YFSETQ. CDR3 size: 16 residues. The ends lost 1 base at V and 1 base at J; junction bases unmatched: 6. The CDR3 sequence is CASSLPSGTRTDTQYF. For the CDR3, the DNA is TGCGCCAGCAGCTTGCCTAGCGGAACCCGCACAGATACGCAGTATTTT.

The sample holds a few counts of this clone. The rearrangement uses TRBV13 and TRBJ2-5; 11 nucleotides line up with TRBD2. The CDR3 has 19 residues. The ends lost 6 bases at V and 2 bases at J; junction bases unmatched: 17. Germline assignment: CDR1 PRHDT and CDR2 FYEKMQ (reference sequence). The CDR3 here is CASSDRAHGTSGLQETQYF. The CDR3 coding sequence is TGTGCCAGCAGTGACAGGGCCCACGGGACTAGCGGTCTTCAAGAGACCCAGTACTTC.

The chain links TRBV12-5 to TRBJ2-5; weak D call: TRBD1 (5 bases). Trimming left V 3 bases short and J 5 bases short, with 10 bases between. Per the germline V gene, CDR1 is LGHNT and CDR2 is FRNRAP. This CDR3 has 13 amino acids. CDR3 residues: CASGLRGGETQYF. The CDR3 DNA follows: TGTGCTAGTGGTTTAAGGGGCGGTGAGACCCAGTACTTC.

The chain has TRBV7-6 and TRBJ1-2, with TRBD1 identical over 8 bases. Germline V gene sequence: CDR1 SGHVS, CDR2 FNYEAQ. This CDR3 is 15 amino acids long. The junction had 6 bases not matched to a gene; V was cut back by 2 bases and J by 4 bases. The CDR3 coding sequence is TGTGCCAGCAGCTTAACGGACAGGGCCCTCTATGGCTACACCTTC. Amino acid sequence: CASSLTDRALYGYTF.

This clone occurred a few times. The chain couples TRBV18 to TRBJ2-1, with TRBD1 matching over 9 bases. V shed 2 bases, J shed 3 bases, and the junction held 5 bases outside the gene matches. Germline lookup yields CDR1 KGHSH and CDR2 LQKENI. The CDR3 is 16 amino acids. The CDR3 DNA sequence: TGTGCCAGCTCACCAATGGAGACAGGGGGCTACAATGAGCAGTTCTTC. Translated, it gives CASSPMETGGYNEQFF.